A selection of T cell receptor beta chains follows, all from one sample in a study of T cells after yellow fever vaccination. MiXCR was run by TCRdb on the 5' RACE reads, yielding one entry per CDR3 protein. Of 100,000 to 150,000 distinct CDR3 sequences in the sample, about 8.8% were seen once. The specimen was CD8+ T cells sorted from PBMCs, collected on the day of the yellow fever booster vaccination. Receptors were obtained from a man between 18 and 29 years old who received the YFV17D yellow fever vaccine. The CDR3 runs from the conserved cysteine through the conserved F or W. A D gene is named only where the DNA matches it firmly. Clone size is stated in some rows and not others, as once, few, many or a class when expanded.

j_gene	d_gene	len	abundance	v_gene	CDR3nt	CDR3aa
TRBJ2-3	.	16	.	TRBV5-1	TGCGCCAGCAGCACGAAAGCCGGGACCCTCACAGATACGCAGTATTTT	CASSTKAGTLTDTQYF
TRBJ2-7	.	13	.	TRBV6-2/TRBV6-3	TGTGCCAGCAGTTACGTCTCTTCCTACGAGCAGTACTTC	CASSYVSSYEQYF
TRBJ1-3	TRBD1	17	few	TRBV7-9	TGTGCCAGCAGCTTAACCCACCTGACAGGGGCTGGAAACACCATATATTTT	CASSLTHLTGAGNTIYF
TRBJ1-1	TRBD1	13	.	TRBV12-3/TRBV12-4	TGTGCCAGCAGATTGACAGGGTACACTGAAGCTTTCTTT	CASRLTGYTEAFF
TRBJ1-1	TRBD1	12	many	TRBV10-3	TGTGCCATCAGTGAGGGGGACAGGGAAGCTTTCTTT	CAISEGDREAFF
TRBJ1-2	.	16	.	TRBV7-2	TGTGCCAGCAGCTTAAGCAAACAGGGCGAGAACTATGGCTACACCTTC	CASSLSKQGENYGYTF
TRBJ2-7	.	15	few	TRBV4-3	TGCGCCAGCAGCCAAGACGTCTGGAGCTCCTACGAGCAGTACTTC	CASSQDVWSSYEQYF
TRBJ1-5	.	13	.	TRBV5-4	TGTGCCAGCAGTCTTAACAGGATGCAGCCCCAGCATTTT	CASSLNRMQPQHF
TRBJ1-6	.	14	few	TRBV12-3/TRBV12-4	TGTGCCAGCAGTTTATCCCCTTATAATTCACCCCTCCACTTT	CASSLSPYNSPLHF
TRBJ1-1	.	19	few	TRBV4-2	TGTGCCAGCAGCCAAGCTATAGCCGGGACACTCCTGGGGCGAACTGAAGCTTTCTTT	CASSQAIAGTLLGRTEAFF
TRBJ2-7	.	14	few	TRBV5-6	TGTGCCAGCAGCTTGGTCGGCTTGTCCTACGAGCAGTACTTC	CASSLVGLSYEQYF
TRBJ2-3	.	15	few	TRBV9	TGTGCCAGCAGCGTAGTGGGGACCAACACAGATACGCAGTATTTT	CASSVVGTNTDTQYF
TRBJ1-1	.	13	few	TRBV6-5	TGTGCCAGCAGTAAGCACCTCGGCACTGAAGCTTTCTTT	CASSKHLGTEAFF
TRBJ2-5	TRBD1	13	.	TRBV7-2	TGTGCCAGCAGGGGGGCAGGGGGTGAGACCCAGTACTTC	CASRGAGGETQYF
TRBJ1-5	.	12	many	TRBV15	TGTGCCACCAGCAGAGAAAATCAGCCCCAGCATTTT	CATSRENQPQHF
TRBJ2-1	TRBD2	16	.	TRBV4-3	TGCGCCAGCAGCCGAGAGACTAGCGGGACCTACAATGAGCAGTTCTTC	CASSRETSGTYNEQFF
TRBJ1-1	.	12	many	TRBV29-1	TGCAGCGTAATTTCAGAGAAGGAAGTAGCTTTCTTT	CSVISEKEVAFF
TRBJ1-5	.	14	few	TRBV9	TGTGCCAGCAGCGTAGCTTACGGCAATCAGCCCCAGCATTTT	CASSVAYGNQPQHF
TRBJ1-2	TRBD1	13	few	TRBV29-1	TGCAGCGTAGAGCCGGACAGGCGGGGAGGCTACACCTTC	CSVEPDRRGGYTF
TRBJ2-1	.	15	.	TRBV25-1	TGTGCCAGCAGTGAAAATCTGGGCTCCTACAATGAGCAGTTCTTC	CASSENLGSYNEQFF
TRBJ2-5	.	15	.	TRBV7-9	TGTGCCAGCAGCTTACCCCTCGGGCTAGGGGAGACCCAGTACTTC	CASSLPLGLGETQYF
TRBJ2-1	TRBD2	15	few	TRBV7-2	TGTGCCAGCAGGCCCGGGACTAGCGGGGGAAATGAGCAGTTCTTC	CASRPGTSGGNEQFF